This entry lists 21 T cell receptor beta chains sequenced from one sample in a study of spatial heterogeneity in lung cancer. Time point defined: blood at routine non-recurrence follow-up after resection. TCRdb reprocessed the 5' RACE reads via MiXCR and lists one record per CDR3 protein. The sample lists 15,000 or so distinct CDR3 sequences; roughly 6% were seen once. Here the sequenced sample was PBMCs, taken at follow-up. All receptors come from a male donor with early-stage non-small cell lung cancer.

This clonotype was seen repeatedly, ten times or more. The chain carries TRBV20-1 and TRBJ2-7, with D possibly being TRBD2 (6 bases). The CDR3 has 14 residues. V dropped 0 bases and J dropped 4 bases, with 13 bases sitting between them. Per germline, CDR1 DFQATT and CDR2 SNEGSKA (reference sequence). The CDR3 here is CSARDYREPYEQYF. The CDR3 region has the DNA TGCAGTGCTAGAGATTACCGGGAGCCTTACGAGCAGTACTTC.

Many counts were recorded for this clonotype. This rearrangement joins TRBV5-1 to TRBJ2-5; D unresolved. The CDR3 extends over 14 amino acids. V dropped 3 bases and J dropped 4 bases, with 13 bases sitting between them. Germline V gene sequence: CDR1 SGHRS, CDR2 YFSETQ. CDR3 protein: CASSWSGVGETQYF. CDR3 in DNA: TGCGCCAGCAGCTGGAGTGGGGTAGGAGAGACCCAGTACTTC.

In its sample, this clonotype was seen many times. This chain uses TRBV20-1 with TRBJ2-6; TRBD2 aligns across 9 bases. The CDR3 length is 20 residues. From germline, CDR1 is DFQATT and CDR2 SNEGSKA (reference sequence). Trimming took 0 bases from V and 0 from J; bases not matched to a gene: 12. CDR3 nucleotides: TGCAGTGCTAGAGATCTTGGATTAGCGGGAGCCCACTCTGGGGCCAACGTCCTGACTTTC. Translating gives CSARDLGLAGAHSGANVLTF.

The chain joins TRBV28 to TRBJ2-2, with 9 positions matching TRBD1. The V gene end was trimmed by 6 bases and the J gene end by 7 bases; junction bases not matched to a gene: 9. CDR3 size: 15 residues. The germline gives CDR1 MDHEN, CDR2 SYDVKM. The CDR3 is CASSETGGGIGELFF. CDR3 bases: TGTGCCAGCAGCGAAACAGGGGGCGGAATCGGGGAGCTGTTTTTT.

This clonotype was seen at least ten times. This chain joins TRBV12-3 or TRBV12-4 and TRBJ2-7, with TRBD2 matching 7 bases. CDR3 size: 14 residues. The trim removed 6 bases at V and 3 bases at J, leaving 8 bases unmatched. CDR3 DNA: TGTGCCAGCAGCTCCCTTGGCGGGGGCTACGAGCAGTACTTC. Its protein product is CASSSLGGGYEQYF.

This clonotype is labeled as medium-sized. The chain's CDR3 is CASSFGVQETQYF. The DNA for the CDR3 is TGTGCCAGCAGCTTCGGGGTACAAGAGACCCAGTACTTC. The chain carries TRBV7-2 and TRBJ2-5; tentatively, D is TRBD2 (5 bases). CDR1 and CDR2 from the germline V gene are SGHTA and FQGNSA. Trimming took off 3 bases at V and 2 bases at J, with 7 bases between the two ends. The CDR3 totals 13 residues.

This clonotype showed up many times. The V gene is TRBV4-2, the J gene TRBJ1-6; D remains ambiguous. The CDR3 runs 13 residues. Per germline, CDR1 LGHNA and CDR2 YNFKEQ. V lost 1 base and J lost 11, with 9 bases in between. This chain's CDR3 is CASSQGTVPPLHF. The CDR3 DNA sequence: TGTGCCAGCAGCCAAGGGACTGTACCACCCCTCCACTTT.

This clonotype was detected ten times or more. The CDR3 sequence: CSASGLANEQFF. In DNA, the CDR3 is TGCAGTGCTAGCGGGCTAGCCAATGAGCAGTTCTTC. V usage is TRBV20-1 and J usage is TRBJ2-1; the D gene is possibly TRBD2 (5 bases). V lost 3 bases and J lost 6, with 9 bases in between. Germline V CDR1 and CDR2: DFQATT, SNEGSKA (reference sequence). This CDR3 is 12 amino acids long.

This clonotype was counted ten times or more. V gene TRBV5-1 combines with J gene TRBJ2-2; the D is unclear. The length of the CDR3 is 14 residues. CDR1 is SGHRS and CDR2 is YFSETQ in the germline V gene. Trimming removed 0 bases from V and 4 bases from J, with 7 bases in between. The CDR3 region has the DNA TGCGCCAGCAGCTTGGGACCCCCCACCGGGGAGCTGTTTTTT. Translated, it gives CASSLGPPTGELFF.

At least ten counts were recorded for this clonotype. V and J are TRBV4-2 and TRBJ2-1, with 8 bases matching TRBD2. The CDR3 runs to 16 residues. V was pared by 1 base and J by 6 bases, with 8 bases of the junction left unmatched. Per germline, CDR1 LGHNA and CDR2 YNFKEQ. This chain's CDR3 is CASSQGGSGKTNEQFF. The CDR3 nucleotides read TGTGCCAGCAGCCAAGGGGGTAGCGGGAAAACCAATGAGCAGTTCTTC.

This clonotype occurred many times. This sequence joins TRBV29-1 and TRBJ2-5, with a tentative D call TRBD1 (7 bases). Germline CDR1 is SQVTM and CDR2 is ANQGSEA. V was clipped by 3 bases and J by 5 bases, with 31 bases between them. CDR3 length equals 19 residues. For the CDR3, the DNA is TGCAGCGTTGATAGGGGCCAGGGGGTCGGTAGCGGAGGCCAGGAGACCCAGTACTTC. This codes for CSVDRGQGVGSGGQETQYF.

This clonotype was picked up many times. This rearrangement joins TRBV9 to TRBJ2-2; D remains ambiguous. V lost 0 bases and J 4 bases, leaving 4 bases between the germline ends. Germline CDR1 SGDLS, CDR2 YYNGEE. The CDR3 is 13 residues long. CDR3 sequence reads: CASSVEATGELFF. DNA of the CDR3: TGTGCCAGCAGCGTAGAAGCCACCGGGGAGCTGTTTTTT.

In its sample, this clonotype was seen many times. This chain joins TRBV12-3 or TRBV12-4 and TRBJ2-2; tentative D call: TRBD1 (6 bases). With 7 bases removed from V and 1 base from J, the gap between germline ends came to 10 bases. The CDR3 covers 14 residues. The CDR3 region is CASTQTGNTGELFF. CDR3 DNA: TGTGCCAGCACCCAGACAGGGAACACCGGGGAGCTGTTTTTT.

This clonotype was recorded once. A much larger clonotype is one base distant, so this may be a read error. The J gene is TRBJ2-1, the V gene TRBV6-6; D is possibly TRBD1 or TRBD2 (6 bases each). The CDR3 spans 11 residues. Germline V CDR1 and CDR2: MNHNY, SVGAGI (reference sequence). CDR3 in amino acids: CANSLRDKQFF. The CDR3 coding sequence is TGTGCCAACAGTTTGCGGGACAAGCAGTTCTTC.

The genes are TRBV12-3 or TRBV12-4 and TRBJ1-4; D is unresolved. V lost 5 bases and J 8 bases, leaving 15 bases between the germline ends. The CDR3 spans 14 residues. The CDR3 coding sequence is TGTGCCAGCAGTCCAGAGACCCTGGGGGAAAAACTGTTTTTT. This translates into CASSPETLGEKLFF.

This clonotype was observed at least ten times. The rearrangement joins TRBV6-5 to TRBJ2-2; D remains unclear. CDR3 size: 14 residues. Trimming took 4 bases from V and 0 from J, leaving 6 bases between them. Germline CDR1 and CDR2: MNHEY and SVGAGI. The CDR3 DNA follows: TGTGCCAGCAGTTCTTTTACGAACACCGGGGAGCTGTTTTTT. Protein sequence: CASSSFTNTGELFF.

This clonotype showed up many times. CDR3 DNA sequence: TGTGCCAGCAGCCAACCCAGGGGCGAAGCTTTCTTT. Translated, it gives CASSQPRGEAFF. The V gene is TRBV14, the J gene TRBJ1-1; D is perhaps TRBD1 (6 bases). Trimming removed 2 bases at V and 8 bases at J, with 9 bases between. CDR3 length: 12 residues. From germline, CDR1 is SGHDN and CDR2 FVKESK. The entire variable domain, with the rest obtained from reference TRBV14 and TRBJ1-1, is as follows: EAGVTQFPSHSVIEKGQTVTLRCDPISGHDNLYWYRRVMGKEIKFLLHFVKESKQDESGMPNNRFLAERTGGTYSTLKVQPAELEDSGVYFCASSQPRGEAFFGQGTRLTVV.

This clonotype was recorded at least ten times. The rearrangement joins TRBV24-1 to TRBJ2-7; 10 bases fit TRBD2. This CDR3 has 13 residues. After removal of 9 bases from V and 4 bases from J, the junction contained 5 bases not matched to a gene. The germline CDR1 and CDR2 sequences are KGHDR and SFDVKD. CDR3 sequence (DNA): TGTGCCACCTCTAGCGGGAGTAGGTACGAGCAGTACTTC. Its protein is CATSSGSRYEQYF.

This clonotype was detected a few times. The gene calls are TRBV6-2 or TRBV6-3 and TRBJ2-1, with 10 bases that match TRBD1. CDR3 length: 14 amino acids. CDR1 and CDR2 from the germline V gene are MNHEY and SVGEGT. Losses at the gene ends were 6 bases for V and 9 bases for J; bases not matched to a gene: 8. CDR3 DNA sequence: TGTGCCAGCAGGGGACAGGGGACTGAGGGTGAGCAGTTCTTC. Encoded protein: CASRGQGTEGEQFF.

About this clonotype: A much larger clone sits a single nucleotide away, making a read error possible. The J gene is TRBJ2-7, the V gene TRBV6-2 or TRBV6-3, with D uncertain. This CDR3 region has 11 residues. CDR1 and CDR2 (germline): MNHEY, SVGEGT. CDR3 residues: CATSVTFEQYF. The CDR3 nucleotides read TGTGCCACCAGTGTCACCTTCGAGCAGTACTTC.

This clonotype occurred many times. The rearrangement uses TRBV27 and TRBJ2-3, with TRBD2 matching 9 bases. CDR1 is MNHEY and CDR2 is SMNVEV in the germline V gene (reference sequence). The V and J ends lost 5 bases and 5 bases, in that order; junction bases with no gene match: 11. The CDR3 has 16 amino acids. The CDR3 region is CASSQSAGGGIDTQYF. The CDR3, as DNA: TGTGCCAGCAGTCAATCAGCGGGAGGTGGGATAGATACGCAGTATTTT.